The following is a T cell receptor beta chain sequence with its context. This clone came up a few times. It has no known antigen specificity. Base qualities were left out, and no much larger clone turns up one base away. The cohort was made up of approximately 670 healthy bone marrow donors. Cohort members were all nominally healthy when sampled, although unrecorded immune exposures were likely present. The donor was CMV seropositive and belonged to the group of 250 to 300 seropositive cohort members. Each donor provided a peripheral blood sample, and peripheral blood mononuclear cells were used for TCR beta sequencing. Genomic DNA was extracted from the blood cell samples with the Qiagen DNeasy Blood Extraction Kit. The library was generated by the immunoSEQ multiplex PCR assay. The multiplex PCR relied on a mix of 60 forward primers for TCR Vbeta segments and 13 reverse primers for TCR Jbeta segments. A multiplex PCR assay on genomic DNA amplified the CDR3 region of rearranged TCR beta genes. Amplified TCR beta libraries were sequenced as 87-base-pair reads on the Illumina HiSeq System. As for the authors' bioinformatics: In a later analysis, 70 million to 95 million unique TCR beta chains were counted across the approximately 620 repertoires, and roughly 9.9 million of these chains were shared by at least two donors. Raw reads were error-corrected and collapsed into unique sequences by a nearest-neighbor algorithm in which closely related sequences were merged to remove PCR and sequencing errors. V, D and J gene segments were assigned by aligning CDR3 sequences to IMGT reference sequences. For a sequence to be retained, at least a six-nucleotide match to both a V gene segment and a J gene segment was required. Rearrangements were classified as productive when the CDR3 lacked stop codons and remained in frame with V and J, and all other rearrangements were classified as non-productive. CDR3 was defined according to IMGT convention as the region running from the second conserved V-encoded cysteine to the conserved J-encoded phenylalanine. Sequences without an unambiguous match to a single V gene segment were excluded from the earlier analysis of over 500 of the donors. An earlier analysis of approximately 590 of the donors called V segments functional above 56.7% productive rearrangements and segregating when the between-donor standard deviation exceeded 5%. A statistical classification framework was developed to diagnose cytomegalovirus status using the catalog of TCR beta chain sequences. V and J gene assignment, in a later analysis, came from comparing TCR nucleotide sequences with IMGT/GENE-DB human TR gene sequences. Using the TCRdist pipeline, a later analysis assigned CDR3 sequences along with most-parsimonious VDJ recombination scenarios. In a later analysis, every TCR beta chain was defined by the combination of its CDR3 amino acid sequence and its V-gene family, and reads without a unique V-gene family were dropped. In a later analysis, fewer than 600 highly shared, low-generation-probability nucleotide sequences were removed to address suspected cross-contamination and a sequencing artifact. For each public chain, a later analysis derived a clonal expansion index from normalized ranks of inferred template counts within each repertoire. In a later analysis, generation probabilities were computed with a VDJ recombination model fitted to out-of-frame rearrangements, and the resulting probabilities were checked against IGoR. Hypergeometric tests were used in a later analysis to score TCR-TCR, TCR-HLA and TCR-CMV co-occurrence, with a repertoire-size bias correction applied to the TCR pairs. A later analysis estimated false discovery rates by permuting HLA or CMV assignments 20 times. In a later analysis, co-occurring TCRs were grouped with DBSCAN, and TCRdist sequence similarity was added when clustering was performed within HLA-allele-positive subsets. Repertoires with fewer than 30,000 or more than 120,000 public chains were left out of co-occurrence clustering, as were about 5 repertoires with anomalous nucleotide sharing. Entries here come from immuneACCESS through TCRdb and include only in-frame sequences with V and J called. Some clones fail to appear in such tables; in the studies checked, an unresolved V gene covers under half of the shortfall, and the cause of the remainder is unknown. Clone size and the V and J calls come from that table; the DNA yielded D and trimming. The sample profile shows around 150,000 clones; over 65% of them were found once. 4.5% to 5% of the sample lies in the top ten.

The data were taken from a study of cytomegalovirus exposure and HLA in healthy donors (dated by TCRdb to 2016 to 2017). At the level of the whole study: An earlier analysis of several hundred of the donors reported about 300 Gb of sequence data and 100 million to 120 million unique TCR beta sequences obtained from around 180 million T cells. Typing coverage varied by locus: about 629-640 donors for A, B, C, DRB1 and DQB1; around 560 for DQA1; about 590 for DPA1; approximately 450 for DPB1. Among some 410 genotyped donors of the cohort, an average of roughly 230,000 unique TCR beta nucleotide sequences was sequenced per donor, of which about 19% were non-productive. Donor age, sex, ethnicity and CMV serostatus were collected together with the repertoire data. All discovery cohort repertoires had been generated using a single sequencing platform. A later analysis re-analyzed previously published TCR beta repertoires from roughly 690 donors and added high-resolution HLA genotyping to study TCR occurrence patterns. The study aimed to test whether cataloging public T cell receptors could reveal signatures of past pathogen exposure. Class I and class II HLA loci were covered by the typing at four-digit resolution. In the later analysis, no new phenotypic data were used to find candidate immune exposures; instead, reliance was placed on TCR beta sequences and their occurrence across donors. To predict cytomegalovirus infection status, the study brought together high-throughput TCR immunosequencing, statistical association of individual TCRs with disease status, and machine learning. A later genetic analysis used genome-wide SNP genotypes for about three fifths of the 666 donors, treating that subset as a discovery cohort. Five DR-DQ haplotypes were treated as single units for association and clustering because of strong linkage in the cohort. Approximately 300 gigabases of sequencing data and roughly 81 million unique TCR sequences made up an early release that covered several hundred HLA-typed donors. To decide whether each TCR beta V gene segment behaved as functional or pseudogenic, an earlier analysis of several hundred of the donors relied on high-throughput TCR beta sequencing. Among the roughly 430 genotyped donors, around 81% belonged to the genetic ancestry cluster associated with self-reported Caucasian donors. The T cell repertoires of about 700 subjects were profiled by immunosequencing and related to cytomegalovirus serostatus. Along with the roughly 700-subject first cohort, a separate validation cohort of 120 different subjects was used.

The CDR3, from cysteine to phenylalanine, totals 15 residues. Left in the record is the CDR3 DNA by itself, 45 bases read in frame from the first base. At the junction V is shortened by 5 bases and J by 3 bases; bases outside the gene matches: 8. CDR1 and CDR2 (SGHTA, FQGNSA) derive from the germline V gene. General findings and caveats noted by the study authors: Because the 87-base-pair reads could not distinguish some IMGT-functional V segments, including TRBV6-2 and TRBV6-3, those segments were excluded. According to the authors, the approach could potentially be generalized to other disease states and immunological phenotypes. Sequencing depth was assumed to be roughly uniform across donors in the presence/absence analyses, though that assumption may not hold. In a later analysis, the rate of TCR association differed among HLA loci, with DRB1 alleles having the most associated TCRs and HLA-C alleles having the fewest. Specific HLA alleles were associated with 15,000 to 20,000 TCR beta sequences at a false discovery rate of 0.05 in a later analysis. In a later analysis, several top co-occurrence clusters were reported to appear linked to parvovirus B19, influenza, CMV and Epstein-Barr virus. A later analysis found that HLA-associated TCR beta chains were more clonally expanded and had lower generation probabilities than equally common non-associated chains. Across donors, most TCR sequences were observed very rarely, whereas some public TCRs were present in many individuals. Correlated functional status among segregating V segments might reflect linkage disequilibrium, but an unknown experimental factor could not be ruled out. An association between a missense DCLRE1C variant and V-gene and J-gene trimming of TCR beta chains was found in a later genetic analysis and replicated in an independent cohort. A few of the identified cytomegalovirus-associated TCR beta chains were confirmed in vitro to be specific for cytomegalovirus antigens. Because counts were too low, more than 15 rarely observed V segments, including chromosome 9 orphons, were excluded from the earlier analysis of fewer than 650 of the donors. In an earlier analysis of fewer than 750 of the donors, most TCR beta V segments were observed in productive rearrangements about 90% or about 30% of the time, broadly matching IMGT annotations. Cytomegalovirus status was reported to be diagnosed by the classifier with high specificity and sensitivity in both the original and validation cohorts. According to a later analysis, most CMV-associated TCR beta chains appeared to be HLA-restricted, and the HLA associations seemed to be driven largely by CMV exposure. Because HLA typing was missing for some donors at each locus, association tests included only the typed subset. A later genetic analysis reported fewer N-insertions in productive TCRs among donors in an Asian-associated ancestry cluster than the roughly 640-donor mean. A further reported finding was that TCR beta sequences accurately predicted the HLA-A and HLA-B alleles for most subjects in the first cohort. In this cohort, only TCR beta chains were sequenced, and detectable features were limited by the absence of alpha or paired-chain data. A total of 150 to 200 TCR beta chains were listed by the study as associated with cytomegalovirus. A group of highly shared sequence variants was considered likely to be a technical artifact of the sequencing pipeline. Strong co-occurrence of HLA alleles, especially DR and DQ, made assigning TCR associations to individual alleles difficult. The only immune exposure information available for the cohort was CMV serostatus.

This receptor was identified in a man aged 18 to 29 in good health and CMV-seropositive. The rearrangement combines TRBV7-2 with TRBJ1-2, and 8 bases in between align with TRBD1. Specimen: PBMCs. The CDR3 protein is CASSRGQGRDYGYTF. The nucleotide sequence reads TGTGCCAGCAGCCGCGGACAGGGCAGGGACTATGGCTACACCTTC.